This TCR beta chain was documented in a study of radiotherapy plus CTLA-4 blockade in lung cancer. The overall study: Patients showed objective responses in 15% to 20% of cases, and disease control was achieved by 31%. General observations from the study: Early blood T cell clone changes and increased post-radiation serum interferon-beta were reportedly the strongest response predictors. Following radiotherapy plus ipilimumab, tumor-derived TCR clones expanded in the blood.

Trimming took off 4 bases at V and 1 base at J, with 10 bases between the two ends. CDR1 is LNHDA, CDR2 SQIVND, per germline (reference sequence). The CDR3 is 15 residues long. Receiving focal radiation plus CTLA-4 blockade with ipilimumab were patients who had chemo-refractory metastatic non-small-cell lung cancer. Some clones are missing from TCRdb's copy, which holds only in-frame ones; the method was immunoSEQ multiplex PCR. The table has about 76,000 clones, 60% to 85% seen once; the top ten hold approximately 22%. This clone occurred a few times. Its antigen is still unknown. The sequence was obtained from a human donor with non-small cell lung cancer whose response to radiotherapy plus ipilimumab could not be evaluated. Some clones in this sample may be carry-over from other donors' samples. V and J are TRBV19 and TRBJ1-4; D is unclear. Specimen: peripheral blood, collected from a patient treated with radiotherapy plus ipilimumab. The DNA of the CDR3 is TGTGCCAGTAGTAGGTCCCGGGGAACTAATGAAAAACTGTTTTTT. It encodes CASSRSRGTNEKLFF.